The rows below give T cell receptor beta chains drawn from one sample of a study of CD8 T cells in ankylosing spondylitis. TCRdb re-called the 5' RACE reads through MiXCR, storing one row per CDR3 protein. The table shows 150,000 to 200,000 distinct CDR3 sequences, with 30% to 40% occurring only once. Material for sequencing was synovial fluid, either unsorted or a sorted T cell fraction (not recorded which). The source is a male donor with ankylosing spondylitis. Each CDR3 is given with its conserved first and last residue. Fields, in order: J gene, clone size, V gene, D gene, CDR3 DNA, CDR3 protein. A D gene is named only where the DNA matches it firmly. For some rows the clone size is stated as once, few or many, or as a class when expanded; others skip it.

>TRBJ2-1|NA|TRBV5-6|TRBD2
TGTGCCAGCAGCCCCGGGACTAGCGGGAAATACAATGAGCAGTTCTTC
CASSPGTSGKYNEQFF
>TRBJ2-3|few|TRBV7-9|NA
TGTGCCAGCAGCGGCGACGGGGGCGAATTAGATACGCAGTATTTT
CASSGDGGELDTQYF
>TRBJ1-2|NA|TRBV5-6|TRBD1
TGTGCCAGCAGCCCGTTGACAGGGGTCAACAACTATGGCTACACCTTC
CASSPLTGVNNYGYTF
>TRBJ1-4|NA|TRBV20-1|NA
TGCAGTGCTGCCGGACGTGAAAAACTGTTTTTT
CSAAGREKLFF
>TRBJ1-4|many|TRBV12-3/TRBV12-4|NA
TGTGCCAGCAGTCCCCGAGAGGGAAAACTGTTTTTT
CASSPREGKLFF
>TRBJ1-5|NA|TRBV19|NA
TGTGCCAGTAGTATAGATCTGGATCAGCCCCAGCATTTT
CASSIDLDQPQHF
>TRBJ2-3|NA|TRBV11-1|TRBD1
TGTGCCAGCAGCTTAGCGGGAGACAGGGGAGATACGCAGTATTTT
CASSLAGDRGDTQYF
>TRBJ2-3|few|TRBV10-3|TRBD2
TGTGCCATCAGGGCTAGCGGGAGCACAGATACGCAGTATTTT
CAIRASGSTDTQYF
>TRBJ1-1|few|TRBV29-1|NA
TGCAGCGTCCGGGACCTCCAACGAGGGACTGAAGCTTTCTTT
CSVRDLQRGTEAFF
>TRBJ2-2|many|TRBV12-3/TRBV12-4|NA
TGTGCCAGCAGTTTATACTATCTCACCGGGGAGCTGTTTTTT
CASSLYYLTGELFF
>TRBJ2-3|few|TRBV11-2|NA
TGTGCCAGCAGTCCCGGGCCTAGCTCAGATACGCAGTATTTT
CASSPGPSSDTQYF
>TRBJ2-7|NA|TRBV7-2|TRBD2
TGTGCCAGCAGCTTAGGGCCTAGCGGGAAGTCGGGCTACGAGCAGTACTTC
CASSLGPSGKSGYEQYF
>TRBJ2-2|NA|TRBV3-1|NA
TGTGCCAGCAGCCTCCGGGGCGTCAACAACGGGGAGCTGTTTTTT
CASSLRGVNNGELFF
>TRBJ2-3|NA|TRBV5-5|TRBD2
TGTGCCAGCAGCCTCGGGGGGGCTGGGGATACGCAGTATTTT
CASSLGGAGDTQYF
>TRBJ1-5|NA|TRBV11-1|NA
TGTGCCAGAGAATTAAGGACGGATGATCCCTCCTTCAATCAGCCCCAGCATTTT
CARELRTDDPSFNQPQHF
>TRBJ1-2|NA|TRBV3-1|NA
TGTGCCAGCAGACCAGGAAGAGAGGAAGGATATGGCTACACCTTC
CASRPGREEGYGYTF
>TRBJ2-2|NA|TRBV7-3|TRBD1
TGTGCCAGCAGCTTAACGGGACAGGAGAAAGGGCTGTTTTTT
CASSLTGQEKGLFF
>TRBJ2-1|few|TRBV18|TRBD1
TGTGCCAGCTCAATGGGACAGGGGAATGAGCAGTTCTTC
CASSMGQGNEQFF
>TRBJ1-5|NA|TRBV20-1|NA
TGCAGTGCTTCCACCCGGGGAAGCAATCAGCCCCAGCATTTT
CSASTRGSNQPQHF
>TRBJ1-2|NA|TRBV27|TRBD1
TGTGCCAGCAGCGGACAGGATGATGGCTACACCTTC
CASSGQDDGYTF
>TRBJ2-3|NA|TRBV20-1|TRBD2
TGCAGTGCCATTAGCGCCCCCGACTTAGCGGGGGGCACAGATACGCAGTATTTT
CSAISAPDLAGGTDTQYF
>TRBJ2-7|NA|TRBV20-1|TRBD1
TGCAGTGCTTTCTTTCCGGGACAGGGGGTCAACGAGCAGTACTTC
CSAFFPGQGVNEQYF
>TRBJ2-2|NA|TRBV20-1|NA
TGCAGTGCTAGTTCCCCCGCCAGGGCAAACACCGGGGAGCTGTTTTTT
CSASSPARANTGELFF
>TRBJ1-2|NA|TRBV7-2|NA
TGTGCCAGCAGCCTCAGAGGGAGCTATGGCTACACCTTC
CASSLRGSYGYTF
>TRBJ2-1|NA|TRBV7-3|TRBD2
TGTGCCAGCAGCTTACGGCGAGCGGGAGAATCCCGTATCGGTGAGCAGTTCTTC
CASSLRRAGESRIGEQFF
>TRBJ1-2|few|TRBV5-1|NA
TGCGCCAGCAGCTTGATCGACACGAACTATGGCTACACCTTC
CASSLIDTNYGYTF